A single T cell receptor (beta chain) is shown here with its context. The RNA, 0.5 to 1 ug, was put through reverse transcription using random hexamers. TCRdb reanalysed the immunoSEQ multiplex PCR reads using MiXCR and keeps one entry per CDR3 protein. The sample consists of 150,000 or so distinct CDR3 sequences, 90% to 95% of them appearing once. The data are from a study of CD8 T cells in Susac syndrome. CDR3 length: 12 residues. The ends lost 6 bases at V and 0 bases at J; junction bases unmatched: 2. Germline V gives CDR1 SQVTM, CDR2 ANQGSEA. The authors sequenced TCR beta from blood CD8+ and CD4+ T cells.

The chain is built from TRBV29-1 and TRBJ2-7; 7 bases are a match to TRBD1. Sequencing was carried out using CD4+ T cells from PBMCs. This TCR was sampled from a human donor in good health. In nucleotides, the CDR3 is TGCAGCGTCCGGGACAGCTCCTACGAGCAGTACTTC. Its protein product is CSVRDSSYEQYF.